The 9 T cell receptor beta chains presented below share a single source sample, sequenced in a study of Graves' ophthalmopathy and Graves' hyperthyroidism. Beta-chain TCR CDR3 regions were amplified from RNA transcripts. HTBI primers were employed in first-round RT-PCR, then a second-round multiplex PCR followed. TCRdb independently ran MiXCR on the multiplex PCR reads; one entry per CDR3 protein. The data contain about 700,000 distinct CDR3 sequences, roughly 41% of them seen just once; the ten biggest clones take up over 2.5%. Sequenced: peripheral blood. These receptors were obtained from an adult man with Graves' ophthalmopathy.

In this sample, this clonotype turned up many times. This chain uses TRBV20-1 with TRBJ1-5; tentatively, D is TRBD1 (5 bases). The CDR3 is 13 residues long. Trimming took off 6 bases at V and 0 bases at J, with 9 bases between the two ends. The V gene's germline CDR1 is DFQATT and CDR2 SNEGSKA (reference sequence). CDR3 DNA: TGCAGTGCGACAGAAAATAGCAATCAGCCCCAGCATTTT. This gives the protein CSATENSNQPQHF.

This chain connects TRBV4-3 to TRBJ2-5; D gene ambiguous. CDR3 length: 16 residues. Trimming removed 1 base from V and 1 base from J, with 13 bases in between. The germline V gene encodes CDR1 LGHNA and CDR2 YSLEER. CDR3 amino acids: CASSQGSTAGQETQYF. The CDR3 region has the DNA TGCGCCAGCAGCCAAGGCTCGACCGCCGGCCAAGAGACCCAGTACTTC.

This clonotype has ten or more counts. The gene calls are TRBV7-9 and TRBJ2-7; 8 positions match TRBD1. Trimming took 10 bases from V and 4 from J; bases not matched to a gene: 9. Germline V gene lookup returns CDR1 SEHNR and CDR2 FQNEAQ (reference sequence). The CDR3 extends over 13 amino acids. In nucleotides, the CDR3 is TGTGCCATCCGACCGGGACAGGCGTACGAGCAGTACTTC. Translation: CAIRPGQAYEQYF.

This clonotype was picked up many times. The chain is built from TRBV7-9 and TRBJ1-2; D not certain. Germline lookup yields CDR1 SEHNR and CDR2 FQNEAQ (reference sequence). The germline V and J ends were trimmed by 2 bases and 8 bases, with 9 bases remaining between them. The CDR3 spans 12 residues. The CDR3 nucleotides read TGTGCCAGCAGCTTACGGGCCACGGGCTACACCTTC. The encoded protein is CASSLRATGYTF.

There are a few counts of this clonotype. V and J are TRBV6-1 and TRBJ2-7, with D perhaps TRBD1 (5 bases). The CDR3 spans 12 residues. The V gene lost 5 bases and the J gene lost 6 bases, with 11 bases spanning the gap. CDR1 and CDR2 (germline): MNHNS, SASEGT. CDR3 protein: CASSSDMGEQYF. The CDR3 DNA follows: TGTGCCAGCAGTTCGGACATGGGCGAGCAGTACTTC.

The table lists this clonotype with a few counts. A read error may account for a junction end that differs from germline. CDR3 in amino acids: CSSSFSGGDQETQYF. CDR3 DNA: TGTTCCAGCAGCTTTAGCGGGGGTGACCAAGAGACCCAGTACTTC. The rearrangement joins TRBV5-4 to TRBJ2-5; 9 positions match TRBD2. The CDR3 is 15 amino acids. Germline CDR1 is SGHNT and CDR2 is YYREEE (reference sequence).

The rearrangement joins TRBV29-1 to TRBJ2-7; perhaps D is TRBD1 or TRBD2 (7 bases each). Germline lookup yields CDR1 SQVTM and CDR2 ANQGSEA. CDR3 length: 12 amino acids. The germline V and J ends were trimmed by 8 bases and 6 bases, with 17 bases remaining between them. The CDR3 DNA reads as TGCAGCTCGAGGGGGCGGGAGACCGAGCAGTACTTC. It encodes CSSRGRETEQYF.

This clonotype was seen more than once but under ten times. This chain connects TRBV19 to TRBJ1-3; D is possibly TRBD1 (6 bases). The CDR3 length is 14 residues. Trimming shortened V by 9 bases and J by 0 bases, and 12 bases separated the two germline ends. The germline V gene encodes CDR1 LNHDA and CDR2 SQIVND (reference sequence). CDR3 sequence reads: CASSTGYSGNTIYF. The CDR3 region has the DNA TGTGCCAGCTCGACAGGCTACTCTGGAAACACCATATATTTT.

The chain has TRBV7-9 and TRBJ2-1; TRBD2 matches at 7 bases. After removal of 6 bases from V and 0 bases from J, the junction contained 8 bases not matched to a gene. Germline CDR1 and CDR2: SEHNR and FQNEAQ (reference sequence). The CDR3 is 16 residues long. CDR3 protein: CASRGGYTSSYNEQFF. The CDR3 region has the DNA TGTGCCAGCAGGGGAGGGTACACGAGCTCCTACAATGAGCAGTTCTTC.